This T cell receptor beta chain was sequenced for a study of shared clonotypes between healthy human individuals. Naive CD8 populations comprised CD45RO-negative cells positively selected for CCR7, excluding terminally differentiated effector memory CD45RA+ cells. This clone came up once. J gave up 2 bases and V 4 bases, and 3 bases lay outside the gene matches. The CDR3 consists of 14 residues. Germline CDR1 is SGHRS and CDR2 is YFSETQ. The assay was immunoSEQ multiplex PCR, and TCRdb's table has in-frame clones only and misses some. This table has about 590,000 clones, around 95% appearing once. The specimen sequenced was naive CD8+ T cells sorted from blood. The receptor comes from a woman aged 25 to 39 in good health. The V gene is TRBV5-1, the J gene TRBJ2-7, with 10 bases fitting TRBD1. CDR3 DNA: TGCGCCAGCAGCGACGGGACAGGGGCCTACGAGCAGTACTTC. This codes for CASSDGTGAYEQYF.